This T cell receptor beta chain was retrieved from a study of blood T cell repertoires in COVID-19. Study summary: Some COVID-19 samples were acute and others convalescent; all came from the United States, Italy and Spain. PBMCs, B-cell-depleted T cells, or T cells provided the cDNA or gDNA that made up the material.

CDR1 LGHNA and CDR2 YNFKEQ come from the germline V gene. The length of the CDR3 is 15 residues. Trimming shortened V by 5 bases and J by 4 bases, and 17 bases separated the two germline ends. In the authors' workflow: Reference gene primer amplification gave estimated nucleated cell counts. Data came from immunoSEQ multiplex PCR; TCRdb stores just in-frame clones and leaves some out. Clone size and V and J calls were adopted from that table, with D and trimming inferred from the DNA. The sample records 100,000 to 150,000 clones, 88% being singletons. This chain links TRBV4-2 with TRBJ1-2; tentative D call: TRBD1 (6 bases). Sequencing was done on a sample of peripheral blood. The source of this sequence is a human donor in a cohort sampled during active COVID-19. The CDR3 bases are TGTGCCAGCAGCGGGCAACAGGGTTCTCGCTATGGCTACACCTTC. Protein product: CASSGQQGSRYGYTF.